This T cell receptor beta chain was documented in a study of tumor and adjacent non-tumor tissue in lung cancer. Study information: Stage I to III disease affected 9 to 10 men and roughly five women aged about 30 to 76. Study-level findings and limits: TCR diversity was significantly greater in tumor than normal lung tissue. Top 100 clones took a larger repertoire share in normal lung.

This CDR3 is 12 amino acids long. Trimming took off 7 bases at V and 6 bases at J, with 10 bases between the two ends. RNA was extracted from bulk tissue without any cell sorting. This non-tumor lung sample came from over 3 cm beyond the tumor edge. This clonotype occurred many times. Antigen unknown. Three rounds of nested PCR, following a modified ARM-PCR protocol, produced the TCRbeta library. Each CDR3 protein is one row after TCRdb ran MiXCR on the multiplex PCR reads. Among some 80,000 distinct CDR3 sequences listed, more than 75% were seen once. The source of this sequence is a woman in her fifties or sixties with non-small cell lung cancer. J is TRBJ2-1 and V is TRBV12-3 or TRBV12-4; possibly TRBD1 for D (6 bases). Sequencing was done on a sample of distant non-tumor lung tissue. The CDR3 DNA sequence: TGTGCCAGCACCCAAGGGGGCAATGAGCAGTTCTTC. This gives the protein CASTQGGNEQFF.